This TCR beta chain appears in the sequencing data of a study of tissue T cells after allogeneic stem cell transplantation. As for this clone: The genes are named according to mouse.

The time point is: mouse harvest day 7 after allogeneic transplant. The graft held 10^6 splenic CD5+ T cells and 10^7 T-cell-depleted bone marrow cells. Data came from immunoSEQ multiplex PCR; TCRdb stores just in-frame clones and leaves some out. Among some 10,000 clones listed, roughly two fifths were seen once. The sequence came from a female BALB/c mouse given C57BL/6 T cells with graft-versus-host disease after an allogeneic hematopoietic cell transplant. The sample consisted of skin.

The part of the CDR3 DNA that was read is TGTGCCAGCAGTCTCCCGGGCGGGGGTCAAGACACCCAGTAC. Protein product: CASSLPGGGQDTQY. In full, the CDR3 is CASSLPGGGQDTQYF. The chain employs TRBV26 and TRBJ2-5; D tentatively reads TRBD1 or TRBD2 (5 bases each). Coverage ceases 1 residue before the CDR3 finishes, and the germline J gene fills in the end. Trimming removed 3 bases at V and 3 bases at J, with 13 bases between. The germline V gene has CDR1 KGHPV and CDR2 FQNQEV (reference sequence). The CDR3 consists of 15 residues.